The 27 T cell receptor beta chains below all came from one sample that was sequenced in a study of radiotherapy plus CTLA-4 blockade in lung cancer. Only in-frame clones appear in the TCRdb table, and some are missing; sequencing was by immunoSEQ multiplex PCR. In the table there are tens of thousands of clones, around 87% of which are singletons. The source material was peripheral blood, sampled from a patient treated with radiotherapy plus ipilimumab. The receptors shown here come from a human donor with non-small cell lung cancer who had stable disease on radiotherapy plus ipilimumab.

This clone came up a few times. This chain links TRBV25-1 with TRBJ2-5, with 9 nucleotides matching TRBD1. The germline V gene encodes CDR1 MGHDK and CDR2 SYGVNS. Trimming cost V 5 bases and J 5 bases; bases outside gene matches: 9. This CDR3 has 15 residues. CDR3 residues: CASSPPGTGSETQYF. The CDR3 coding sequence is TGTGCCAGCAGTCCACCCGGGACAGGGTCGGAGACCCAGTACTTC.

The CDR3 DNA reads TGTGCCAGCAGTAGACAACAGGTGAATCAGCCCCAGCATTTT. Translating gives CASSRQQVNQPQHF. V gene TRBV2 combines with J gene TRBJ1-5, with D perhaps matching TRBD1 (5 bases). Germline CDR1 is SNHLY and CDR2 is FYNNEI. This CDR3 has 14 residues. Trimming took off 5 bases at V and 4 bases at J, with 12 bases between the two ends.

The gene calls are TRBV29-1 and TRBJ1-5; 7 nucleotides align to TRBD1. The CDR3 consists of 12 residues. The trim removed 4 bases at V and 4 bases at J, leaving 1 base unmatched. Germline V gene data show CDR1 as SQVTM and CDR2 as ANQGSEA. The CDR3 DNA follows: TGCAGCGTTGGGGGACAGAATCAGCCCCAGCATTTT. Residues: CSVGGQNQPQHF.

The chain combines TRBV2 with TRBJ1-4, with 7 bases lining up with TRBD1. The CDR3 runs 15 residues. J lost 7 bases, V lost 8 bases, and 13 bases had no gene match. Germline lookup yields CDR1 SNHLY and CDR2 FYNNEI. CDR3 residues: CASCRQGSAGEKLFF. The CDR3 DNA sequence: TGTGCCAGCTGTAGACAGGGTAGTGCAGGTGAAAAACTGTTTTTT.

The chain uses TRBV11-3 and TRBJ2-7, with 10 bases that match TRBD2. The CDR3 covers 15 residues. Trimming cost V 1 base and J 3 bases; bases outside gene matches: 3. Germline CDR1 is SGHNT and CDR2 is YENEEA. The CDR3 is CASSLGLAGVYEQYF. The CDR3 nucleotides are TGTGCCAGCAGCTTAGGGCTAGCGGGAGTCTACGAGCAGTACTTC.

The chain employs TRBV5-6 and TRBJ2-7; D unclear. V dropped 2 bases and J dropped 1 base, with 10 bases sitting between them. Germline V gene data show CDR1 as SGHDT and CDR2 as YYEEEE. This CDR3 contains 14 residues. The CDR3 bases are TGTGCCAGCAGCTTCTCACTGGGATCCTACGAGCAGTACTTC. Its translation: CASSFSLGSYEQYF.

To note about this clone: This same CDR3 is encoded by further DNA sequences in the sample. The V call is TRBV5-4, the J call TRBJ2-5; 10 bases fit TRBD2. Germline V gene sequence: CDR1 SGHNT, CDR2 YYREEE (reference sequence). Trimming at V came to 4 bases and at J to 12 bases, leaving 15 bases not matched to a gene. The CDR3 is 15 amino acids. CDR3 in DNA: TGTGCCAGCAGCGACCCGGGGCTAGCGGGAGAGGGGGAGTACTTC. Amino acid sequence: CASSDPGLAGEGEYF. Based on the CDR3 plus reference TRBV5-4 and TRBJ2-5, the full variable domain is ETGVTQSPTHLIKTRGQQVTLRCSSQSGHNTVSWYQQALGQGPQFIFQYYREEENGRGNFPPRFSGLQFPNYSSELNVNALELDDSALYLCASSDPGLAGEGEYFGPGTRLLVL.

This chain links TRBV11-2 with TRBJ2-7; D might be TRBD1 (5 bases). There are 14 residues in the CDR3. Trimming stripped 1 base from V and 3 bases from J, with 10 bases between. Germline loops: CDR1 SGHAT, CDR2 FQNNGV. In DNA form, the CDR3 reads TGTGCCAGCAGCTTAGCGGAGACAGTCTACGAGCAGTACTTC. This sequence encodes CASSLAETVYEQYF.

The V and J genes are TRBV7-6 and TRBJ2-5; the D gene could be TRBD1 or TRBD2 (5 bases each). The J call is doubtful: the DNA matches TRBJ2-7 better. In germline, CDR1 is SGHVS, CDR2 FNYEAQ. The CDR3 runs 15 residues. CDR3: CASSLAGDAAYEQYF. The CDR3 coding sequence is TGTGCCAGCAGCTTAGCGGGGGACGCCGCCTACGAGCAGTACTTC.

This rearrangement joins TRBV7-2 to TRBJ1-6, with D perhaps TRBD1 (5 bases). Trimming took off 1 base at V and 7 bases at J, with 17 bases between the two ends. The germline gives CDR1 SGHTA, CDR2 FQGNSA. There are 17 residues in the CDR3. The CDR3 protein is CASSLVGGTRQNSPLHF. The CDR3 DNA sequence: TGTGCCAGCAGCTTAGTTGGTGGGACCCGACAAAATTCACCCCTCCACTTT.

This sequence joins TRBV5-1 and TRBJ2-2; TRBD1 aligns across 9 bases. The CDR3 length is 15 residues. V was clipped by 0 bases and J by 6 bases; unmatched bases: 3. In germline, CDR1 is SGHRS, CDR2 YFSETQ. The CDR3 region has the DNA TGCGCCAGCAGCTTGGAAGGGGACAGGGCCGGGGAGCTGTTTTTT. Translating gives CASSLEGDRAGELFF.

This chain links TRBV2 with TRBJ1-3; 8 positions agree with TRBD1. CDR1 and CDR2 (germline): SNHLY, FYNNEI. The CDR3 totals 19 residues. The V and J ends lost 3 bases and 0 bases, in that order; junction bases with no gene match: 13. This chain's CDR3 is CASSDPGTGRPNSGNTIYF. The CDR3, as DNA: TGTGCCAGCAGTGATCCCGGGACAGGCCGACCAAACTCTGGAAACACCATATATTTT. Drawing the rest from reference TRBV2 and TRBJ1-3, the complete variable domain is EPEVTQTPSHQVTQMGQEVILRCVPISNHLYFYWYRQILGQKVEFLVSFYNNEISEKSEIFDDQFSVERPDGSNFTLKIRSTKLEDSAMYFCASSDPGTGRPNSGNTIYFGEGSWLTVV.

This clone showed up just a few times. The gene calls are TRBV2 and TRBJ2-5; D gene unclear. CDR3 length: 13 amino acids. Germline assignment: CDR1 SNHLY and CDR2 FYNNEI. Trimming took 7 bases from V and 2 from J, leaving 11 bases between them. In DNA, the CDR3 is TGTGCCAGCAATGGCAGGCAACAAGAGACCCAGTACTTC. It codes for CASNGRQQETQYF.

CDR3 sequence: CAWSVKQGSVDTQYF. The CDR3 nucleotides read TGTGCCTGGAGTGTCAAGCAGGGATCGGTAGATACGCAGTATTTT. The chain joins TRBV30 to TRBJ2-3; perhaps TRBD1 as D (5 bases). The germline V gene has CDR1 GTSNPN and CDR2 SVGIG (reference sequence). CDR3 length equals 15 residues. The V and J ends lost 0 bases and 5 bases respectively, with 15 bases between them.

The CDR3 DNA sequence: TGTGCCAGCAGCCAGGACGGGCCTAATCAGCCCCAGCATTTT. This encodes CASSQDGPNQPQHF. This sequence joins TRBV7-2 and TRBJ1-5; D gene ambiguous. V lost 5 bases and J lost 4, with 12 bases in between. CDR1 and CDR2 from the germline V gene are SGHTA and FQGNSA. The CDR3 is 14 residues long.

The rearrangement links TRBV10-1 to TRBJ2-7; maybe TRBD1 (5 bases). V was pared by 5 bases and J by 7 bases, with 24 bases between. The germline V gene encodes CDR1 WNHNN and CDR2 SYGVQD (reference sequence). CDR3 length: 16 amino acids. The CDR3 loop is CASSPLSSGQKREQYF. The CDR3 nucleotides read TGCGCCAGCAGTCCCCTATCTTCCGGACAAAAAAGAGAGCAGTACTTC.

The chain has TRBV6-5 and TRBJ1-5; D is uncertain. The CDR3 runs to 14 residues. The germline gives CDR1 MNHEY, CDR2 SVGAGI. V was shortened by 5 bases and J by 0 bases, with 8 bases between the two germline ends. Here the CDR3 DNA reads TGTGCCAGCAGTCTACGTAGTAGCAATCAGCCCCAGCATTTT. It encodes CASSLRSSNQPQHF.

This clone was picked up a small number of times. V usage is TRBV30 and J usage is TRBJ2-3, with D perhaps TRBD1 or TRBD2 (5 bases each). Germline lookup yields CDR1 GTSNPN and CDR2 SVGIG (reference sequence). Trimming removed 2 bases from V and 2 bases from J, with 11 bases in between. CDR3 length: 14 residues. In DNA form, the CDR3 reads TGTGCCTGGAGTCCCGGGACCGTCACAGATACGCAGTATTTT. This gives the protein CAWSPGTVTDTQYF.

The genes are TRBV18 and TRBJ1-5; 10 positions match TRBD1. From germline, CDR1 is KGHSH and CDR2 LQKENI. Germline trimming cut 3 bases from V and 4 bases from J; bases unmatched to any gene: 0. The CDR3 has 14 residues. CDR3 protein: CASSPGQGNQPQHF. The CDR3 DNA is TGTGCCAGCTCACCGGGACAGGGGAATCAGCCCCAGCATTTT.

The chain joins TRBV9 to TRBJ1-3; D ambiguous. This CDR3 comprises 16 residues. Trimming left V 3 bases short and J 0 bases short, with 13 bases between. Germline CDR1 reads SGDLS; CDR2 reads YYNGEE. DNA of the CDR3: TGTGCCAGCAGCGCCTCAGGACTGATCTCTGGAAACACCATATATTTT. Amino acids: CASSASGLISGNTIYF.

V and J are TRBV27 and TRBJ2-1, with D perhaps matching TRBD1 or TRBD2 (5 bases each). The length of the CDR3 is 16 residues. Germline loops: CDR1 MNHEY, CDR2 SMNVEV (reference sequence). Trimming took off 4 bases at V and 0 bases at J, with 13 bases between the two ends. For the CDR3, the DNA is TGTGCCAGCAGTTCCCGGGACCTAAGCTCCTACAATGAGCAGTTCTTC. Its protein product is CASSSRDLSSYNEQFF.

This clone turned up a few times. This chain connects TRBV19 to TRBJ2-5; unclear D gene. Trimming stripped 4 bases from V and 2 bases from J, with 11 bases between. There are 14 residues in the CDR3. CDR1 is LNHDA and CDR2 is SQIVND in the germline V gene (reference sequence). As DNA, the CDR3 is TGTGCCAGTAGTAGGCAGAATGAACAAGAGACCCAGTACTTC. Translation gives CASSRQNEQETQYF.

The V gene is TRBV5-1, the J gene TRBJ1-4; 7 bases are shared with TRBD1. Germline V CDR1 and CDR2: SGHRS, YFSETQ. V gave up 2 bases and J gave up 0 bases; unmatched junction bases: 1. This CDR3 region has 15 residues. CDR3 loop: CASSLTGATNEKLFF. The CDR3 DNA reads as TGCGCCAGCAGCTTAACAGGGGCAACTAATGAAAAACTGTTTTTT.

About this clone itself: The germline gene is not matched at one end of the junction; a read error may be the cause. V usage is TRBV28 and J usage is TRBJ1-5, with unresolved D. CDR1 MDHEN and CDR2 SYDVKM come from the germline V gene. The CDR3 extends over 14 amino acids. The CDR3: CASNQAGSTQPQHF. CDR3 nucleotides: TGTGCCAGCAACCAGGCGGGGAGCACTCAGCCCCAGCATTTT.

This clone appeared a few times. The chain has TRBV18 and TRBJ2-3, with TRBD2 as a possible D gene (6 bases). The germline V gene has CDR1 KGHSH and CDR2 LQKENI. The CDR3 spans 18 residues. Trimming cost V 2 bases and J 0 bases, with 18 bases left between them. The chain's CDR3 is CASSPAGPGLTSTDTQYF. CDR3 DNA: TGTGCCAGCTCACCAGCTGGACCAGGACTAACCAGCACAGATACGCAGTATTTT.

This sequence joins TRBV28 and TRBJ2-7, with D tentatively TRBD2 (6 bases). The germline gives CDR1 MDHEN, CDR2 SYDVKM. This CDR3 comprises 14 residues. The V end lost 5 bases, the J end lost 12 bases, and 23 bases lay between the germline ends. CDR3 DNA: TGTGCCAGCAGTGGGGGGACGGGTTCCCCTTTTGTGTACTTC. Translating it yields CASSGGTGSPFVYF.

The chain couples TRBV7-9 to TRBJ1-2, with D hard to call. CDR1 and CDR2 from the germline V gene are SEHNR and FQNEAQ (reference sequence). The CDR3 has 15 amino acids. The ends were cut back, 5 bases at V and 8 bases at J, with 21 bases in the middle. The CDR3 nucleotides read TGTGCCAGCAGCCAGCCTCCATCCCAGGTAAACGGCTACACCTTC. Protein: CASSQPPSQVNGYTF.